This T cell receptor beta chain was documented in a study of cytomegalovirus exposure and HLA in healthy donors (dated by TCRdb to 2016 to 2017). Study-level background: In an earlier analysis of roughly 590 of the donors, about 270 Gb of sequence data and 90 million to 130 million unique TCR beta sequences from about 179 million T cells were reported. The number of typed donors differed by locus: about 629-630 for A, B, C, DRB1 and DQB1; roughly 510 for DQA1; some 610 for DPA1; and 400 to 480 for DPB1. An earlier analysis of some 600 of the donors applied high-throughput TCR beta sequencing to assess whether each TCR beta V gene segment acted as functional or pseudogenic. All discovery cohort repertoires had been generated using a single sequencing platform. The study aimed to test whether cataloging public T cell receptors could reveal signatures of past pathogen exposure. In a later genetic analysis, genome-wide SNP genotypes for about three fifths of the 666 donors were used, and that subset was treated as a discovery cohort. In addition to the first cohort of hundreds of subjects, a separate validation cohort of around 110 different subjects was used. Rather than using new phenotypic data, the later analysis identified candidate immune exposures from TCR beta sequences and from how often those sequences occurred across donors. To predict cytomegalovirus infection status, the study brought together high-throughput TCR immunosequencing, statistical association of individual TCRs with disease status, and machine learning. A handful of DR-DQ haplotypes were handled as single units for association and clustering because linkage in the cohort was strong. An early release covering over 500 HLA-typed donors comprised about 290 gigabases of sequencing data and roughly 85 million unique TCR sequences. Class I and class II HLA loci were covered by the typing at four-digit resolution. Alongside the repertoire data, information on donor age, sex, ethnicity and CMV serostatus was compiled. The study profiled the T cell repertoires of hundreds of subjects by immunosequencing and related them to cytomegalovirus serostatus. A later analysis re-examined previously published TCR beta repertoires from 610 or so donors and added high-resolution HLA genotyping to investigate patterns of TCR occurrence. Across 398 genotyped donors of the cohort, an average of approximately 220,000 unique TCR beta nucleotide sequences per donor were sequenced, and roughly 17% of those sequences were non-productive. Among the roughly 370 genotyped donors, more than 70% belonged to the genetic ancestry cluster associated with self-reported Caucasian donors. Study-wide findings and limitations: In a later analysis, several top co-occurrence clusters were reported to appear linked to parvovirus B19, influenza, CMV and Epstein-Barr virus. Most CMV-associated TCR beta chains appeared to be HLA-restricted in a later analysis, and the HLA associations seemed to be driven largely by CMV exposure. A further reported finding was that TCR beta sequences accurately predicted the HLA-A and HLA-B alleles for most subjects in the first cohort. The study gave a list of 150 to 200 TCR beta chains associated with cytomegalovirus. In a later analysis, 15,000 to 20,000 TCR beta sequences were associated with specific HLA alleles at a false discovery rate of 0.05. Seventeen rarely observed V segments, including chromosome 9 orphons, were excluded from the earlier analysis of a few hundred of the donors because counts were too low. According to a later genetic analysis, donors in an Asian-associated ancestry cluster had fewer N-insertions in productive TCRs than the approximately 630-donor mean. Because the 87-base-pair reads could not distinguish some IMGT-functional V segments, including TRBV6-2 and TRBV6-3, those segments were excluded. In vitro tests confirmed that a few of the cytomegalovirus-associated TCR beta chains recognize cytomegalovirus antigens. Roughly uniform sequencing depth across donors was assumed in presence/absence analyses, although this assumption may not hold. In this cohort, only TCR beta chains were sequenced, and detectable features were limited by the absence of alpha or paired-chain data. Immune exposure information for the cohort was limited to CMV serostatus. The classifier was reported to diagnose cytomegalovirus status with high specificity and sensitivity in both the original and validation cohorts. The sequencing pipeline was judged likely to have produced a cluster of highly shared sequence variants as a technical artifact. Most TCR sequences were seen in very few donors, while some public TCRs were found in many individuals. Strong co-occurrence of HLA alleles, especially DR and DQ, made assigning TCR associations to individual alleles difficult. In a later analysis, TCR association rates were found to vary across HLA loci, with the most associated TCRs seen for DRB1 alleles and the fewest for HLA-C alleles. The authors suggested that the approach could potentially be generalized to other disease states and immunological phenotypes. Linkage disequilibrium might explain the correlated functional status among segregating V segments, but an unknown experimental factor could not be ruled out. Compared with equally common non-associated chains, HLA-associated TCR beta chains in a later analysis were more clonally expanded and had lower generation probabilities. Because some donors lacked HLA typing at each locus, the association tests relied only on the typed subset. In an earlier analysis of approximately 590 of the donors, most TCR beta V segments were observed in productive rearrangements about 87% or about 30% of the time, broadly matching IMGT annotations. V-gene and J-gene trimming of TCR beta chains was associated with a missense DCLRE1C variant in a later genetic analysis, and the association was replicated in an independent cohort.

The cohort comprised around 690 healthy bone marrow donors. All cohort members were sampled while nominally healthy, although unrecorded immune exposures were likely present. The donor tested CMV seronegative and was one of the 352 seronegative cohort members. A peripheral blood sample was collected from each donor, and TCR beta sequencing was performed on peripheral blood mononuclear cells. Genomic DNA was extracted from the blood cell samples with the Qiagen DNeasy Blood Extraction Kit. Trimming costs V 2 bases and J 3 bases, and their ends lie 8 bases apart. From the cysteine up to the phenylalanine, the CDR3 has a length of 13 residues. Only the CDR3 part of the read is kept: 39 bases, read in frame from the first base. CDR1 and CDR2 (MDHEN, SYDVKM) derive from the germline V gene. Comments on this clone: The antigen it binds to is not known. Base qualities are missing; no much larger clone stands one base away.

Library preparation employed the immunoSEQ multiplex PCR assay. For the multiplex PCR, a mixture combining 60 forward primers for TCR Vbeta segments and 13 reverse primers for TCR Jbeta segments was used. The CDR3 region of rearranged TCR beta genes was amplified from genomic DNA by a multiplex PCR assay. The amplified TCR beta libraries were sequenced on the Illumina HiSeq System as 87-base-pair reads. The original pipeline was this. Across the 700 or so repertoires, a later analysis counted 80 million or so unique TCR beta chains, some 11 million of which were shared by at least two donors. Raw reads were error-corrected and collapsed into unique sequences by a nearest-neighbor algorithm in which closely related sequences were merged to remove PCR and sequencing errors. CDR3 sequences were aligned to IMGT reference sequences to assign V, D and J gene segments. Each retained sequence needed at least a six-nucleotide match to both a V gene segment and a J gene segment. Rearrangements were classified as productive when the CDR3 lacked stop codons and remained in frame with V and J, and all other rearrangements were classified as non-productive. CDR3 was defined by IMGT convention, running from the second conserved V-encoded cysteine to the conserved J-encoded phenylalanine. Sequences without an unambiguous match to a single V gene segment were excluded from the earlier analysis of a few hundred of the donors. In an earlier analysis of around 590 of the donors, a V segment was called functional when productive rearrangements were above 56.7%, and segregating when the standard deviation between donors exceeded 5%. A statistical classification framework was built for diagnosing cytomegalovirus status from the catalog of TCR beta chain sequences. A later analysis assigned V and J genes by comparing TCR nucleotide sequences with IMGT/GENE-DB human TR gene sequences. The TCRdist pipeline was used in a later analysis to assign CDR3 sequences and most-parsimonious VDJ recombination scenarios. In a later analysis, each TCR beta chain was defined by its CDR3 amino acid sequence together with its V-gene family, and reads without a unique V-gene family were excluded. A later analysis removed several hundred highly shared, low-generation-probability nucleotide sequences to deal with suspected cross-contamination and a sequencing artifact. For each public chain, a later analysis derived a clonal expansion index from normalized ranks of inferred template counts within each repertoire. Generation probabilities in a later analysis came from a VDJ recombination model fitted to out-of-frame rearrangements, and those results were checked against IGoR. A later analysis scored TCR-TCR, TCR-HLA and TCR-CMV co-occurrence with hypergeometric tests, applying a repertoire-size bias correction to TCR pairs. False discovery rates were estimated in a later analysis by permuting HLA or CMV assignments 20 times. In a later analysis, co-occurring TCRs were grouped using DBSCAN, and TCRdist sequence similarity was added for clustering within HLA-allele-positive subsets. Repertoires with fewer than 30,000 or more than 120,000 public chains, plus five repertoires with anomalous nucleotide sharing, were excluded from co-occurrence clustering. This is the immuneACCESS table as TCRdb keeps it, with only in-frame sequences that have V and J called. A part of the clones is gone; compared with another copy, unresolved V genes explain less than half, and the rest is unexplained. The DNA was the basis for D and trimming; V, J and clone size are from that table. Present in this sample are some 180,000 clones, 70% to 80% of which were seen just once. Of the sample, around 1.6% is held by the ten largest clones.

The receptor was isolated from a man younger than 35 in good health and CMV-seronegative. Sequencing was carried out using PBMCs. The chain links TRBV28 with TRBJ2-7; D gene: possibly TRBD2, on 5 matching bases. The CDR3 region: CASSLVGGYEQYF. The DNA sequence is TGTGCCAGCAGTTTAGTTGGAGGCTACGAGCAGTACTTC.